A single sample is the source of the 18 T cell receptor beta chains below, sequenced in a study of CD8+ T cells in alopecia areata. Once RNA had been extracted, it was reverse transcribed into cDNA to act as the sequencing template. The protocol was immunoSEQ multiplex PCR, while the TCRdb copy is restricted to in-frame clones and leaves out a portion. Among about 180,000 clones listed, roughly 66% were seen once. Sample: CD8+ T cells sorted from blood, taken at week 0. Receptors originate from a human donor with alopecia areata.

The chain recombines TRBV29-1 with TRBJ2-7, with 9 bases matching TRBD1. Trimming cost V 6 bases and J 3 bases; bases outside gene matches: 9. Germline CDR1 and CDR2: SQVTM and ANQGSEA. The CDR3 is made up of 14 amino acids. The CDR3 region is CSVELLTGGYEQYF. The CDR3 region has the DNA TGCAGCGTCGAACTCCTGACAGGGGGCTACGAGCAGTACTTC.

The CDR3 is CASSIRWVGNTEAFF. In DNA form, the CDR3 reads TGTGCCAGTAGTATCCGTTGGGTGGGGAACACTGAAGCTTTCTTT. The chain joins TRBV19 to TRBJ1-1; D is undetermined. This CDR3 contains 15 residues. Trimming cost V 3 bases and J 1 base, with 12 bases left between them. Germline V gives CDR1 LNHDA, CDR2 SQIVND (reference sequence). The whole variable domain, remainder taken from reference TRBV19 and TRBJ1-1, is DGGITQSPKYLFRKEGQNVTLSCEQNLNHDAMYWYRQDPGQGLRLIYYSQIVNDFQKGDIAEGYSVSREKKESFPLTVTSAQKNPTAFYLCASSIRWVGNTEAFFGQGTRLTVV.

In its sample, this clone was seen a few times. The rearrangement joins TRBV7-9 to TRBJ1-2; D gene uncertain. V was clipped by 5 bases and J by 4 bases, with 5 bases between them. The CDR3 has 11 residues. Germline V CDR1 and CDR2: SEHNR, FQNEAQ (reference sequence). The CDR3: CASSTSYGYTF. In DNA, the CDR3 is TGTGCCAGCAGCACCTCCTATGGCTACACCTTC.

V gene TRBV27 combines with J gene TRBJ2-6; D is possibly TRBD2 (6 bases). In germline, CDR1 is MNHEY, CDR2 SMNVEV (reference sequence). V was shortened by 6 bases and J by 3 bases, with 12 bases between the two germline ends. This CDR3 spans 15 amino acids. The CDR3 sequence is CASSPRRVGANVLTF. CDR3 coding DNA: TGTGCCAGCAGCCCCCGGAGGGTTGGGGCCAACGTCCTGACTTTC.

CDR3 in DNA: TGTGCTAGTGCTACTGGGGGGACAGGGAAAAACACCGGGGAGCTGTTTTTT. It is translated as CASATGGTGKNTGELFF. V gene TRBV12-5 combines with J gene TRBJ2-2; TRBD1 agrees at 9 bases. The CDR3 totals 17 residues. With V trimmed by 7 bases and J by 2 bases, 11 bases remained unmatched. Germline CDR1 and CDR2: LGHNT and FRNRAP.

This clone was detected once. As DNA, the CDR3 is TGTGCCAGCAGCCTGACAAGTGCTTACGAGCAGTACTTC. Its protein is CASSLTSAYEQYF. The genes are TRBV11-2 and TRBJ2-7; D not certain. The V and J ends lost 5 bases and 4 bases respectively, with 12 bases between them. This CDR3 spans 13 amino acids. The V gene's germline CDR1 is SGHAT and CDR2 FQNNGV.

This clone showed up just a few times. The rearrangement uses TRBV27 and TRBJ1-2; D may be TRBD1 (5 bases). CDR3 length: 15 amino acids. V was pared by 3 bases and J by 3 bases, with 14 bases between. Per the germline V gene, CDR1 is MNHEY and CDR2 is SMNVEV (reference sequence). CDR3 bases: TGTGCCAGCAGTTTTGGTAGGGGCTCGTACTATGGCTACACCTTC. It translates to CASSFGRGSYYGYTF.

CDR3 residues: CASADTYSNQPQHF. DNA of the CDR3: TGTGCCAGCGCCGACACCTATAGCAATCAGCCCCAGCATTTT. This sequence joins TRBV28 and TRBJ1-5; D is ambiguous. The V gene's germline CDR1 is MDHEN and CDR2 SYDVKM. The CDR3 is 14 amino acids. Trimming took 8 bases from V and 0 from J, leaving 11 bases between them.

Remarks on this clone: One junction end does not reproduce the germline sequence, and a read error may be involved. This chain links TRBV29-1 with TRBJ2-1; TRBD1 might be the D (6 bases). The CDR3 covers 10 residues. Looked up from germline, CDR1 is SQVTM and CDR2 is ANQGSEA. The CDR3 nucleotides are TGCAGCGTTGATACAGGGCCTTTGCTCTTC. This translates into CSVDTGPLLF.

CDR3: CSVEQGAGNTEAFF. CDR3 coding DNA: TGCAGCGTCGAACAGGGGGCTGGGAACACTGAAGCTTTCTTT. V usage is TRBV29-1 and J usage is TRBJ1-1; the match to TRBD1 covers 9 bases. Germline V gene sequence: CDR1 SQVTM, CDR2 ANQGSEA. There are 14 residues in the CDR3. Trimming cost V 6 bases and J 1 base; bases outside gene matches: 6. The variable domain in full, with the rest retrieved from reference TRBV29-1 and TRBJ1-1, is SAVISQKPSRDICQRGTSLTIQCQVDSQVTMMFWYRQQPGQSLTLIATANQGSEATYESGFVIDKFPISRPNLTFSTLTVSNMSPEDSSIYLCSVEQGAGNTEAFFGQGTRLTVV.

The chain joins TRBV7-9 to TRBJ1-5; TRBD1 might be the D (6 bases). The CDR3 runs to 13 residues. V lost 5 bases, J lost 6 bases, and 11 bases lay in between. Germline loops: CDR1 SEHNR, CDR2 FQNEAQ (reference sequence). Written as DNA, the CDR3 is TGTGCCAGCAGCATACAGGGTTCTCAGCCCCAGCATTTT. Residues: CASSIQGSQPQHF.

Here the CDR3 DNA reads TGCGCCAGCAGCCTAACAGGGAGCTCCTACGAGCAGTACTTC. Protein: CASSLTGSSYEQYF. This chain connects TRBV5-1 to TRBJ2-7; D is perhaps TRBD1 (6 bases). The CDR3 spans 14 residues. Germline V gene data show CDR1 as SGHRS and CDR2 as YFSETQ. Trimming pared 4 bases from V and 0 bases from J, leaving 11 bases between.

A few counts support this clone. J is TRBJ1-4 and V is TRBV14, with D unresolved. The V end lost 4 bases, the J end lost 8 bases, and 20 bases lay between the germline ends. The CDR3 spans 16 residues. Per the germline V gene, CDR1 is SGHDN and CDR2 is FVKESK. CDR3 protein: CASSPRARRPHEKLFF. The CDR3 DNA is TGTGCCAGCAGCCCAAGGGCCCGAAGGCCGCACGAAAAACTGTTTTTT.

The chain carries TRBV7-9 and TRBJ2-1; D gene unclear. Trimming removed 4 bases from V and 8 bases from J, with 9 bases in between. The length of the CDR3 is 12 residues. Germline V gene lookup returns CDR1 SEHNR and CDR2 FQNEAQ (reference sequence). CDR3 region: CASSSLRHEQFF. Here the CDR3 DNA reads TGTGCCAGCAGCTCGCTCCGGCATGAGCAGTTCTTC.

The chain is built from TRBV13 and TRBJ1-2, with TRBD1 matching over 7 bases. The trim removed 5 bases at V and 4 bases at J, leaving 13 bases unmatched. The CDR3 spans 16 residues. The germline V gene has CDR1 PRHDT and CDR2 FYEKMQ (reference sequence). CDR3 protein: CASSPGTAGWGYGYTF. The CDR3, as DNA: TGTGCCAGCAGCCCCGGGACAGCGGGATGGGGCTATGGCTACACCTTC.

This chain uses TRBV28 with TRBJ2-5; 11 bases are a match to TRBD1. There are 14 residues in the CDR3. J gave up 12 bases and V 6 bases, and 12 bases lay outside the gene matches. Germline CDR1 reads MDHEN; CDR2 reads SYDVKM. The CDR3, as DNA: TGTGCCAGCAGGCCCCCGGGACAGGGGGAGCGGGAGTACTTC. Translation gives CASRPPGQGEREYF.

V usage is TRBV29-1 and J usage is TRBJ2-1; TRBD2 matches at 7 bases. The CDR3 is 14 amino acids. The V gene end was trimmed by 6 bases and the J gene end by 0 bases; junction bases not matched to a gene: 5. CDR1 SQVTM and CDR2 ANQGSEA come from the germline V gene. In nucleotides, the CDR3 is TGCAGCGTCGGGACTATCAACTCCTACAATGAGCAGTTCTTC. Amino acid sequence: CSVGTINSYNEQFF.

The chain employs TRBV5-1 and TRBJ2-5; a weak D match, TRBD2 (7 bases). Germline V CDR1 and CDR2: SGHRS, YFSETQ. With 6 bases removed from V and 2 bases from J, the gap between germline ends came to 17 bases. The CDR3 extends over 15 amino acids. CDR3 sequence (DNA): TGCGCCAGCACCCTGGGGGGGGGCACACAAGAGACCCAGTACTTC. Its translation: CASTLGGGTQETQYF. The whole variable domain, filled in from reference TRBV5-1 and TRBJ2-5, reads KAGVTQTPRYLIKTRGQQVTLSCSPISGHRSVSWYQQTPGQGLQFLFEYFSETQRNKGNFPGRFSGRQFSNSRSEMNVSTLELGDSALYLCASTLGGGTQETQYFGPGTRLLVL.